This T cell receptor beta chain was sequenced in a study of glioma-infiltrating T cells. Background on the study: WHO grade II oligodendrogliomas or astrocytomas, plus non-recurrent WHO grade IV glioblastomas, were sampled.

Amplification of TCR alpha and beta CDR3 regions from RNA used iRepertoire nested multiplex PCR. TCRdb used MiXCR to reprocess the multiplex PCR reads, holding one entry per CDR3 protein. The sample includes about 400,000 distinct CDR3 sequences, roughly 41% seen only once; the top ten take 12%. This clonotype was counted at least ten times. Germline V gives CDR1 DFQATT, CDR2 SNEGSKA (reference sequence). This CDR3 spans 11 amino acids. V was cut by 7 bases and J by 4 bases, with 11 bases left in between. The chain is built from TRBV20-1 and TRBJ2-7, with D perhaps matching TRBD2 (6 bases). The specimen was glioma tissue, nonneoplastic brain tissue, or PBMCs (not recorded which). The clonotype was recovered from a human donor with low-grade glioma or glioblastoma, undergoing nonglioma brain surgery, or in good health (not recorded which). CDR3 sequence: CSVGGTYEQYF. Here the CDR3 DNA reads TGCAGTGTGGGGGGTACATACGAGCAGTACTTC.